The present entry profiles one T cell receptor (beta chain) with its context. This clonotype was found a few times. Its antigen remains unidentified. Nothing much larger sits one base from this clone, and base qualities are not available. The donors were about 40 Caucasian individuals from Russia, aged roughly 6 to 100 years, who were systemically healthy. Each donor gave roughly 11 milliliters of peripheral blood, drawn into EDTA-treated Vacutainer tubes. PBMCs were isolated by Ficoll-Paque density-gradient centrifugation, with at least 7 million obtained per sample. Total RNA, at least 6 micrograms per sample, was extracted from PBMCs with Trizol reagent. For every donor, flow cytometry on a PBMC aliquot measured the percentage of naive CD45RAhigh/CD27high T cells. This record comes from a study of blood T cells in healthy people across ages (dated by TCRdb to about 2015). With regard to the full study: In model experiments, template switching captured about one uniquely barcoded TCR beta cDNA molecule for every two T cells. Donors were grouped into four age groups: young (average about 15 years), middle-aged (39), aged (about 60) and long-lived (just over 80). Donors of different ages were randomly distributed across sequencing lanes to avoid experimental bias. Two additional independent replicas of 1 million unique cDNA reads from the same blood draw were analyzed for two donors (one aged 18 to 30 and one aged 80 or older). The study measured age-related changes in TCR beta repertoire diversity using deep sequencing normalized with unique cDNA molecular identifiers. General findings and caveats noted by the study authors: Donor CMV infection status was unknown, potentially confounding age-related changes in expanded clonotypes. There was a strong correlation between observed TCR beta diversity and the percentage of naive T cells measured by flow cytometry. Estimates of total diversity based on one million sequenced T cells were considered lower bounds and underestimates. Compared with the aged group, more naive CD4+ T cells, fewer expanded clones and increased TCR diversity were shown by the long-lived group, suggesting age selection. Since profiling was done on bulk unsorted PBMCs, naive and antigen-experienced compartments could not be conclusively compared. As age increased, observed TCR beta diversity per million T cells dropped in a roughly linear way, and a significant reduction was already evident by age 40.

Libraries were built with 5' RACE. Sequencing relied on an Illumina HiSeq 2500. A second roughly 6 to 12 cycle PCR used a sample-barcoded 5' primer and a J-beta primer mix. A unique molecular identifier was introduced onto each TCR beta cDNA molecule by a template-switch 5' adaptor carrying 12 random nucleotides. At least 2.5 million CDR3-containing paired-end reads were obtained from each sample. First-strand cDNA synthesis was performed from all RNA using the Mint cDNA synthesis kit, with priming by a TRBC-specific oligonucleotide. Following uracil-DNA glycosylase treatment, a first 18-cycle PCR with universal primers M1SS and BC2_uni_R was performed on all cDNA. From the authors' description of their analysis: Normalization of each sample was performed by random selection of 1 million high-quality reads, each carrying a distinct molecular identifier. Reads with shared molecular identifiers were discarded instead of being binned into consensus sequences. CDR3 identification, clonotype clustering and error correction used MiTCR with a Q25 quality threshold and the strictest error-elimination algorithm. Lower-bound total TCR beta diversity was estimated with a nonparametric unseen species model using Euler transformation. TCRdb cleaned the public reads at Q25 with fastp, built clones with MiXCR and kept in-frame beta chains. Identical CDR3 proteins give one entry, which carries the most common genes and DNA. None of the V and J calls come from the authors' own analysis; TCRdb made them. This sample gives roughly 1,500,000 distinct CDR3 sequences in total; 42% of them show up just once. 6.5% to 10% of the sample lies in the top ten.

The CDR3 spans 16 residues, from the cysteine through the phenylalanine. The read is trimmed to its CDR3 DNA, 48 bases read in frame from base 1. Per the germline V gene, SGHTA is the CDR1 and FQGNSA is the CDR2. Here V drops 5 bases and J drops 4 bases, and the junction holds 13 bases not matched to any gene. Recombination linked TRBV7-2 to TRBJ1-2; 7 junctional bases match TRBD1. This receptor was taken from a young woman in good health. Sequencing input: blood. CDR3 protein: CASSLNYPTGTYGYTF. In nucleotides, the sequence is TGTGCCAGCAGCCTCAACTACCCGACAGGGACCTATGGCTACACCTTC.